This record covers a single T cell receptor (beta chain). This entry belongs to a study of blood T cell repertoires in COVID-19. Study as a whole: Nucleic acid was either cDNA or gDNA, and it came from T cells, B-cell-depleted T cells, or PBMCs.

Authors' methods: From reference gene primer amplification, estimates of nucleated cell counts were derived. Profiled with immunoSEQ multiplex PCR; TCRdb holds only in-frame clones, not every one. Clone size and V and J calls were adopted from that table, with D and trimming inferred from the DNA. The sample lists roughly 100,000 clones; about four fifths were seen once. The junction had 11 bases not matched to a gene; V was cut back by 7 bases and J by 6 bases. The CDR3 is 14 residues long. Looked up from germline, CDR1 is MGHDK and CDR2 is SYGVNS. This clonotype was sampled from a man aged 35-49 years with active or convalescent COVID-19. The sample was peripheral blood. The chain links TRBV25-1 to TRBJ1-1; 7 bases agree with TRBD1. The CDR3 is CASTPTGEGAEAFF. The CDR3 coding sequence is TGTGCCAGCACCCCCACAGGGGAAGGAGCTGAAGCTTTCTTT.